This T cell receptor beta chain was recovered during a study of shared clonotypes between healthy human individuals. Genomic DNA from each subset was divided evenly over several immunoSEQ plates. Each PCR replicate from the sorted subsets contained around 0.2 ug DNA, which is about 31,000 T cell genomes. TCRdb keeps only in-frame clones here, not all; method: immunoSEQ multiplex PCR. In the table there are 2 million to 2.5 million clones, 95% of which are singletons. Negatively enriched CD4+ T cells were divided by CD45RA into naive and memory. Per the germline V gene, CDR1 is MNHNY and CDR2 is SVGAGI (reference sequence). The CDR3 totals 16 residues. V was pared by 6 bases and J by 1 base, with 9 bases of the junction left unmatched.

The clonotype comes from a young man in good health. Material for sequencing was naive CD4+ T cells sorted from blood. As to subset: CD45RA+ positively selected. The chain joins TRBV6-6 to TRBJ1-1, with TRBD1 matching over 9 bases. CDR3 sequence reads: CASSHGQGRGNTEAFF. CDR3 DNA: TGTGCCAGCAGCCACGGACAGGGGAGAGGGAACACTGAAGCTTTCTTT.